This T cell receptor beta chain was identified during a study of cytomegalovirus exposure and HLA in healthy donors. PCR primers comprised 60 Vbeta and 13 Jbeta primers. Repertoires were generated with immunoSEQ multiplex PCR, while TCRdb's copy carries only in-frame clones and drops some. The table records about 97,000 clones, over 60% of them present only once. The receptor's source is a male donor in good health and CMV-seropositive. Source material: PBMCs.

The DNA of the CDR3 is TGTGCCAGCAGCTTAGTATATGGCCCCGGGAGCTCCTACGAGCAGTACTTC. Its protein product is CASSLVYGPGSSYEQYF. The chain joins TRBV7-9 to TRBJ2-7; maybe TRBD2 (6 bases). The CDR3 has 17 residues. Germline V gene lookup returns CDR1 SEHNR and CDR2 FQNEAQ (reference sequence). With 1 base removed from V and 0 bases from J, the gap between germline ends came to 16 bases.